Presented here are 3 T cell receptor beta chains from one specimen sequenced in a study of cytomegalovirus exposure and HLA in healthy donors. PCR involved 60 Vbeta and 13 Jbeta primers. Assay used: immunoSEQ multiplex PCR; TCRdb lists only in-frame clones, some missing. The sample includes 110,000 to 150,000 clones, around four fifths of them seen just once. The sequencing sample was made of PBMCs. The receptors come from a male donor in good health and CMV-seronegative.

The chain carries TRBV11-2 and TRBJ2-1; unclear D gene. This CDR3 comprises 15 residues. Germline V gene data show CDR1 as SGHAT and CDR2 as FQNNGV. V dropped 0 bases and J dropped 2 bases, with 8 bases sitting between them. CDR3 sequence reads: CASSLERLAYNEQFF. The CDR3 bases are TGTGCCAGCAGCTTAGAAAGACTTGCCTACAATGAGCAGTTCTTC.

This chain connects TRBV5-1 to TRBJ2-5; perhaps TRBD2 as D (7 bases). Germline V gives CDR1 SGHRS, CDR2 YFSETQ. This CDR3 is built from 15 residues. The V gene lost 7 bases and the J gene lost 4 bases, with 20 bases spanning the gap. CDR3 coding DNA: TGCGCCAGCCTACAAGGGGGGGGGAGGGGAGAGACCCAGTACTTC. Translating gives CASLQGGGRGETQYF.

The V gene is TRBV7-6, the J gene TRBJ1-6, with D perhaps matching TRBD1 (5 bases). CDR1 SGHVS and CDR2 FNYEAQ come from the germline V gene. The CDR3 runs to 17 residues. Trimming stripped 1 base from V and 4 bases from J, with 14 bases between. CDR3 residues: CASSLEAGPLYNSPLHF. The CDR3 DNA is TGTGCCAGCAGCTTAGAGGCGGGACCCCTTTATAATTCACCCCTCCACTTT.